This entry features one T cell receptor beta chain sequence. Germline V gives CDR1 LNHDA, CDR2 SQIVND (reference sequence). The CDR3 spans 17 residues. Trimming removed 6 bases at V and 3 bases at J, with 22 bases between. Authors' analysis steps: Reference gene primer amplification in the assay estimated nucleated cell counts. Only in-frame clones appear in the TCRdb table, and some are missing; sequencing was by immunoSEQ multiplex PCR. The V and J calls and the clone size are those of that table, but D and trimming were determined from the DNA. Of some 180,000 clones listed, around four fifths are singletons. These data come from a study of blood T cell repertoires in COVID-19. Study at large: PBMCs, B-cell-depleted T cells, or T cells provided the cDNA or gDNA that made up the material.

Enrollment of patients from Seattle took place during active infection, with longitudinal follow-up. The material sequenced was peripheral blood. The source of this sequence is a woman of 80 years or more with COVID-19, enrolled during active disease. V is TRBV19 and J is TRBJ2-3; D is perhaps TRBD2 (7 bases). CDR3 protein: CASSPSTRGGGTDTQYF. DNA for the CDR3: TGTGCCAGTAGCCCCTCCACTAGGGGAGGGGGGACAGATACGCAGTATTTT.